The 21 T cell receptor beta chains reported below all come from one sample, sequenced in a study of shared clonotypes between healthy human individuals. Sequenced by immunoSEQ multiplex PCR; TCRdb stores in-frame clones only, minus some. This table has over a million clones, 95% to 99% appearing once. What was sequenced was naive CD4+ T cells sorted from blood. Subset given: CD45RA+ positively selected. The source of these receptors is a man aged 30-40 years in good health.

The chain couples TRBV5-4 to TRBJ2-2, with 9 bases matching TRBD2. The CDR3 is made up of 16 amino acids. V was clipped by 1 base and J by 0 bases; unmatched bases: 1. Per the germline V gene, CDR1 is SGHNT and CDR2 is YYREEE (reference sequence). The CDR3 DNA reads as TGTGCCAGCAGCTTGTTAGCGGGAGCGAACACCGGGGAGCTGTTTTTT. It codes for CASSLLAGANTGELFF.

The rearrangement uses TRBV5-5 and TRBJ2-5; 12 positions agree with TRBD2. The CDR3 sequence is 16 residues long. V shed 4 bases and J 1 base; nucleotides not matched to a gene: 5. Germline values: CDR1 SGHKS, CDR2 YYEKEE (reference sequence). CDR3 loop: CASSNGLAGPQETQYF. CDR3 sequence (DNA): TGTGCCAGCAGCAACGGACTAGCGGGACCCCAAGAGACCCAGTACTTC.

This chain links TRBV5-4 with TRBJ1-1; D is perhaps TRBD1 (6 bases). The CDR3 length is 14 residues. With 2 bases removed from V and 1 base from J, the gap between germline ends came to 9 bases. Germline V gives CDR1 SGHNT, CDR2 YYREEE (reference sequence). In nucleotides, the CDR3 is TGTGCCAGCAGCTTACAGGGAGGGAACACTGAAGCTTTCTTT. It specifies CASSLQGGNTEAFF.

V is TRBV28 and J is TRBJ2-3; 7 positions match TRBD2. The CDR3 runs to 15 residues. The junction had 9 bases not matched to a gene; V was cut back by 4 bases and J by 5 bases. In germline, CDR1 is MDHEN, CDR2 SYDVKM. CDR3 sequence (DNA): TGTGCCAGCAGTTCCTCTCGACTAGCAGGAGATACGCAGTATTTT. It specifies CASSSSRLAGDTQYF.

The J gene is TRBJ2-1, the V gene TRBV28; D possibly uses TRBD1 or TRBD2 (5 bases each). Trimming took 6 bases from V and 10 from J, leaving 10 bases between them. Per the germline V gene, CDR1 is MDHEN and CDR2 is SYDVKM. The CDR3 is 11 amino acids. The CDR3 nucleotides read TGTGCCAGCAGACTCAGGGACGAGCAGTTCTTC. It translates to CASRLRDEQFF.

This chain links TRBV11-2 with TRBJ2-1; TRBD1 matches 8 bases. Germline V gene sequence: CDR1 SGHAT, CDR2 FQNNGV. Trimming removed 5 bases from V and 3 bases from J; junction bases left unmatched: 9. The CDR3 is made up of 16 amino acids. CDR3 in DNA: TGTGCCAGCAGCGGCCTCAGGGGGCGGAACTACAATGAGCAGTTCTTC. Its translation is CASSGLRGRNYNEQFF.

The chain's CDR3 is CASSVVSLSYEQYF. CDR3 nucleotide sequence: TGTGCCAGCAGCGTAGTTTCTCTCTCCTACGAGCAGTACTTC. The chain has TRBV9 and TRBJ2-7, with D uncertain. The CDR3 runs to 14 residues. The germline gives CDR1 SGDLS, CDR2 YYNGEE. The germline V and J ends were trimmed by 0 bases and 0 bases, with 7 bases remaining between them.

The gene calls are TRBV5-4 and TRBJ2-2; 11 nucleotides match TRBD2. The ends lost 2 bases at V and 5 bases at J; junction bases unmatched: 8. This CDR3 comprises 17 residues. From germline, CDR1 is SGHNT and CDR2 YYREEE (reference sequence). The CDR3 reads CASSFEARTSGTGELFF. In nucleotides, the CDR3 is TGTGCCAGCAGCTTCGAGGCTCGGACTAGCGGGACCGGGGAGCTGTTTTTT.

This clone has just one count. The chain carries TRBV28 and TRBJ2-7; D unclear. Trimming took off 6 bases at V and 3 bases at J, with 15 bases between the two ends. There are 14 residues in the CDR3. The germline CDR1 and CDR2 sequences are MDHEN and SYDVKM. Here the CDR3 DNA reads TGTGCCAGCAGCCCCGTCGGTCTTGGCTACGAGCAGTACTTC. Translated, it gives CASSPVGLGYEQYF. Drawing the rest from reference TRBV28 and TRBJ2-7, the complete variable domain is DVKVTQSSRYLVKRTGEKVFLECVQDMDHENMFWYRQDPGLGLRLIYFSYDVKMKEKGDIPEGYSVSREKKERFSLILESASTNQTSMYLCASSPVGLGYEQYFGPGTRLTVT.

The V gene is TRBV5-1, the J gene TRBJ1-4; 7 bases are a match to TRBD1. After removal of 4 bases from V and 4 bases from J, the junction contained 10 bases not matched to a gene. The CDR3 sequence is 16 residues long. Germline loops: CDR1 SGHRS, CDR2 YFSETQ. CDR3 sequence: CASSDPRQGVNEKLFF. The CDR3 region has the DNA TGCGCCAGCAGCGACCCTCGACAGGGCGTTAATGAAAAACTGTTTTTT.

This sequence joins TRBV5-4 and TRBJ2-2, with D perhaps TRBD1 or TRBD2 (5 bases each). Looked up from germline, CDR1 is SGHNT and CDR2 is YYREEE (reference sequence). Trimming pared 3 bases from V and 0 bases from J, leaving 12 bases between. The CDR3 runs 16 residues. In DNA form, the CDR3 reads TGTGCCAGCAGCTCTCCCCTGGGGGCGAACACCGGGGAGCTGTTTTTT. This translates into CASSSPLGANTGELFF. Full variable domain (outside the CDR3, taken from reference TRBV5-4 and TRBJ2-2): ETGVTQSPTHLIKTRGQQVTLRCSSQSGHNTVSWYQQALGQGPQFIFQYYREEENGRGNFPPRFSGLQFPNYSSELNVNALELDDSALYLCASSSPLGANTGELFFGEGSRLTVL.

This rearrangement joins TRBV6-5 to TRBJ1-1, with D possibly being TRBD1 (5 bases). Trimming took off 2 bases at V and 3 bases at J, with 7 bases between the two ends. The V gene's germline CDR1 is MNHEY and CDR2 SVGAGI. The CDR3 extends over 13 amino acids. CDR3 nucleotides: TGTGCCAGCAGTTACACGGGGGACACTGAAGCTTTCTTT. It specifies CASSYTGDTEAFF.

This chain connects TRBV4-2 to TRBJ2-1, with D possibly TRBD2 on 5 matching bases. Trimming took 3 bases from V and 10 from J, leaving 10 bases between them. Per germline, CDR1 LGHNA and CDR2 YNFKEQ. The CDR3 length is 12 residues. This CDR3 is CASSQTRGEQFF. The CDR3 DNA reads TGTGCCAGCAGCCAGACACGGGGAGAGCAGTTCTTC.

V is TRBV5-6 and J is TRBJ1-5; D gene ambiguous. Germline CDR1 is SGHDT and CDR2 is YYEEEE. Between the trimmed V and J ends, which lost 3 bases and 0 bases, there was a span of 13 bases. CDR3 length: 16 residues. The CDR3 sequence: CASSSRRAYSNQPQHF. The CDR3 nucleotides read TGTGCCAGCAGCTCGCGGAGAGCTTATAGCAATCAGCCCCAGCATTTT.

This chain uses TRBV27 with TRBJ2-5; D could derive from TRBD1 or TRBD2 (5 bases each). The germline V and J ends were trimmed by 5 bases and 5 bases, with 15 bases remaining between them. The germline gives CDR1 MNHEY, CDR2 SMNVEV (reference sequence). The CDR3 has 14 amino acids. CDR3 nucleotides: TGTGCCAGCAGTCCGTGGGACCCCTGGGAGACCCAGTACTTC. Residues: CASSPWDPWETQYF.

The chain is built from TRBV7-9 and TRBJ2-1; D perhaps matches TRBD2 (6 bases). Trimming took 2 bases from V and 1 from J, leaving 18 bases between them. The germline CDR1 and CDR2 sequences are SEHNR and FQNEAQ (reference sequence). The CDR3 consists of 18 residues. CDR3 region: CASSLYGSSRGSYNEQFF. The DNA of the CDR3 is TGTGCCAGCAGCTTATACGGGAGTTCTCGGGGTTCCTACAATGAGCAGTTCTTC.

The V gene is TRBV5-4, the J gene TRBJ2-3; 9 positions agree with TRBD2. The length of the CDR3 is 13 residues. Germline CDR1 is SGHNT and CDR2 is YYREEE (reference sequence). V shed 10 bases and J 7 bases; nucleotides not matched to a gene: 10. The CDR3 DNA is TGTGCCTGGTGGCGGGAGGGGTATTATACGCAGTATTTT. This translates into CAWWREGYYTQYF. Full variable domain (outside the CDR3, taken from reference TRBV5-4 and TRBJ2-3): ETGVTQSPTHLIKTRGQQVTLRCSSQSGHNTVSWYQQALGQGPQFIFQYYREEENGRGNFPPRFSGLQFPNYSSELNVNALELDDSALYLCAWWREGYYTQYFGPGTRLTVL.

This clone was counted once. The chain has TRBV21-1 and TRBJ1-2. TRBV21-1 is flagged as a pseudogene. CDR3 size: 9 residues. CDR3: CASSKEVSF. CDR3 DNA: TGTGCCAGCAGCAAAGAAGTGAGCTTC.

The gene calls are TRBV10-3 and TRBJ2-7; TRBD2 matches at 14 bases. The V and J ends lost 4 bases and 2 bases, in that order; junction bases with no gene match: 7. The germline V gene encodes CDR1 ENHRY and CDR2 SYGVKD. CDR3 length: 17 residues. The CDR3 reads CAISGLRLAGGTYEQYF. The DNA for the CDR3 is TGTGCCATCAGTGGGCTCCGACTAGCGGGAGGGACCTACGAGCAGTACTTC.

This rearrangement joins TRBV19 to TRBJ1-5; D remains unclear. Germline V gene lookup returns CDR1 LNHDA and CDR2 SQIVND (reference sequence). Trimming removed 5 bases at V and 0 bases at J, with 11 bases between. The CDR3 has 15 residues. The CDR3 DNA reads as TGTGCCAGTAGTGCCACAGTGATTAGCAATCAGCCCCAGCATTTT. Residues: CASSATVISNQPQHF.

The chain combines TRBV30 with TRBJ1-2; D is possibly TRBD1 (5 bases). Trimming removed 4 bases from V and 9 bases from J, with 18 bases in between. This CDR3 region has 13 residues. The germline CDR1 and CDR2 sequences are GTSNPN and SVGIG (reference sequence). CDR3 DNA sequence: TGTGCCTGGACCCCAACGACCAGGGAATGCTACACCTTC. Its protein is CAWTPTTRECYTF.